This TCR beta chain was identified during a study of early T cells in non-severe SARS-CoV-2 infection. This clonotype was detected ten times or more. With V trimmed by 1 base and J by 5 bases, 6 bases remained unmatched. The CDR3 is 15 residues long. The germline V gene encodes CDR1 LNHDA and CDR2 SQIVND (reference sequence). TCRdb fed the 5' RACE reads into MiXCR, producing one record per CDR3 protein. The data contain tens of thousands of distinct CDR3 sequences, about 6% of them seen just once; the ten biggest clones take up 3.4%. The TCR was taken from an adult who was a healthcare worker with PCR-confirmed SARS-CoV-2 infection or an uninfected control (not recorded which). This material consisted of whole blood, taken at baseline. This chain connects TRBV19 to TRBJ2-7; TRBD2 matches 9 bases. The CDR3 spells CASSIAASGNHEQYF. The DNA of the CDR3 is TGTGCCAGTAGTATAGCAGCTAGCGGGAACCACGAGCAGTACTTC.